The clone carrying this TCR beta chain was counted only a few times. The antigen is not known. What was sequenced were expressed TCRB transcripts, since all of the isolated RNA had been reverse transcribed. TCRdb keeps only in-frame clones here, not all; method: immunoSEQ multiplex PCR. The table shows 100,000 to 150,000 clones, with 7% to 10% occurring only once. The entry originates in a study of beta chain features in type 1 diabetes. This CDR3 spans 17 amino acids. The V gene's germline CDR1 is LNHNV and CDR2 YYDKDF (reference sequence). Trimming shortened V by 3 bases and J by 3 bases, and 18 bases separated the two germline ends. Findings of the study overall: In every one of the four CD4+ subsets, TCRB CDR3s were moderately but significantly shorter in Type 1 diabetes patients.

This chain connects TRBV15 to TRBJ1-5, with TRBD1 as a possible D gene (6 bases). Specimen: central memory CD4+ T cells from blood. The sequence was collected from a man aged 25 to 40 with type 1 diabetes. DNA of the CDR3: TGTGCCACCAGCAGCCTCAGGGGAGGGGTTACCAATCAGCCCCAGCATTTT. Translated: CATSSLRGGVTNQPQHF. Full variable domain (rest looked up from reference TRBV15 and TRBJ1-5): DAMVIQNPRYQVTQFGKPVTLSCSQTLNHNVMYWYQQKSSQAPKLLFHYYDKDFNNEADTPDNFQSRRPNTSFCFLDIRSPGLGDTAMYLCATSSLRGGVTNQPQHFGDGTRLSIL.